This TCR beta chain was obtained from a study of cytomegalovirus exposure and HLA in healthy donors. Findings of the study overall: Both high specificity and high sensitivity reportedly marked the classifier's diagnosis of cytomegalovirus status. Reported findings show TCR beta sequences accurately forecast HLA-A and HLA-B alleles in most subjects. Upon later analysis, TCR association rates were observed to vary by HLA locus, being highest for DRB1 and lowest for HLA-C. As confirmed in vitro, a few CMV-associated chains were specific for CMV antigens.

Points on this clone: Its antigen is not identified. This specimen includes other DNA sequences encoding the same CDR3.

The CDR3 has 14 residues. The germline gives CDR1 SGHRS, CDR2 YFSETQ. Trimming left V 4 bases short and J 2 bases short, with 11 bases between. PCR amplification relied on 60 Vbeta primers (plus 13 Jbeta primers). Profiled with immunoSEQ multiplex PCR; TCRdb holds only in-frame clones, not every one. In the table there are 150,000 to 200,000 clones, over 75% of which are singletons. The sample consisted of PBMCs. The receptor comes from a woman under 30 in good health and CMV-seronegative. This chain uses TRBV5-1 with TRBJ2-3; D ambiguous. The CDR3 sequence is CASSLGEITDTQYF. Here the CDR3 DNA reads TGCGCCAGCAGCCTAGGAGAAATCACAGATACGCAGTATTTT.